Listed here is a single T cell receptor (beta chain). This CDR3 has 16 residues. Germline lookup yields CDR1 KGHSH and CDR2 LQKENI. J gave up 4 bases and V 5 bases, and 6 bases lay outside the gene matches. Every single patient, without exception, relapsed after autologous stem cell transplantation, and brentuximab vedotin exposure varied. Sequenced by immunoSEQ multiplex PCR; TCRdb stores in-frame clones only, minus some. This table holds 11,000 or so clones, around 84% found once. The record originates from a study of PD-1 blockade in classical Hodgkin lymphoma. The TCR comes from a human donor with classical Hodgkin lymphoma. The source was peripheral blood mononuclear cells (PBMCs), collected at baseline. The chain carries TRBV18 and TRBJ2-2; TRBD2 aligns across 11 bases. The CDR3 spells CASSALAGAGTGELFF. The CDR3, as DNA: TGTGCCAGCTCAGCACTAGCGGGGGCCGGCACCGGGGAGCTGTTTTTT.